This T cell receptor (beta chain) was sequenced in a study of T cells expressing NK-cell markers. CDR3 length: 14 residues. Germline CDR1 is SNHLY and CDR2 is FYNNEI. TCR beta cDNA was made by 5'RACE template switching with UMIs. TCRdb re-called the 5' RACE reads; every CDR3 protein appears as one record, without DNA. This sample lists more than 400,000 distinct CDR3 sequences; its ten largest clones have about 7.1%. Details on this clonotype: Its target is not known.

Study findings and constraints: Among a few donors, these clonotypes also ranked first in the CD3+CD56-NKG2C+ fraction. Specificity for HCMV among expanded NKG2C+ T cell clones was not established.

Sample: blood T cells: a sorted CD56 or NKG2C T cell subset, CD4+ or CD8+ T cells, or bulk PBMC T cells (not recorded which). The chain uses TRBV2 and TRBJ1-4; lacking DNA, the TRBD1 call made by TCRdb goes unchecked. The receptor's source is a woman between 18 and 69 years old in good health. The CDR3 loop is CASNGQGADEKLFF. Variable domain in full (rest from reference TRBV2 and TRBJ1-4): EPEVTQTPSHQVTQMGQEVILRCVPISNHLYFYWYRQILGQKVEFLVSFYNNEISEKSEIFDDQFSVERPDGSNFTLKIRSTKLEDSAMYFCASNGQGADEKLFFGSGTQLSVL.